This passage covers 14 T cell receptor beta chains from one sample sequenced in a study of T cells after yellow fever vaccination. One entry per CDR3 protein, called by TCRdb with MiXCR from the 5' RACE reads. Of some 240,000 distinct CDR3 sequences in the sample, roughly 5.6% were seen once. The sample consisted of CD4+ T cells sorted from PBMCs, taken on the day of the yellow fever booster vaccination. The receptors shown here come from a young man who received the YFV17D yellow fever vaccine.

This clonotype was picked up a small number of times. The genes are TRBV6-5 and TRBJ1-2; 8 nucleotides match TRBD1. The junction had 7 bases not matched to a gene; V was cut back by 5 bases and J by 5 bases. The germline V gene has CDR1 MNHEY and CDR2 SVGAGI. The CDR3 is 14 amino acids. In DNA form, the CDR3 reads TGTGCCAGCAGTAGGACAGGGAAGCAGTATGGCTACACCTTC. Translating gives CASSRTGKQYGYTF.

The rearrangement joins TRBV27 to TRBJ2-1; 12 nucleotides agree with TRBD2. From germline, CDR1 is MNHEY and CDR2 SMNVEV (reference sequence). Losses at the gene ends were 7 bases for V and 8 bases for J; bases not matched to a gene: 6. The CDR3 totals 14 residues. CDR3 residues: CASKRTSGVHEQFF. In nucleotides, the CDR3 is TGTGCCAGCAAGAGGACTAGCGGGGTCCATGAGCAGTTCTTC.

This clonotype was observed a handful of times. V is TRBV20-1 and J is TRBJ2-7; D is ambiguous. The CDR3 runs 14 residues. CDR1 is DFQATT and CDR2 is SNEGSKA in the germline V gene (reference sequence). Trimming removed 0 bases from V and 1 base from J, with 10 bases in between. CDR3 loop: CSAREAGWSYEQYF. The CDR3 DNA reads as TGCAGTGCTAGAGAGGCAGGTTGGTCCTACGAGCAGTACTTC.

The chain is built from TRBV7-9 and TRBJ1-4, with D unclear. Germline CDR1 and CDR2: SEHNR and FQNEAQ (reference sequence). The V and J ends lost 5 bases and 0 bases respectively, with 7 bases between them. The CDR3 has 14 amino acids. CDR3 region: CASSREATNEKLFF. The CDR3 nucleotides read TGTGCCAGCAGCCGAGAGGCAACTAATGAAAAACTGTTTTTT.

This clonotype was counted only a few times. The CDR3 sequence is CSVEDQDLYTF. CDR3 in DNA: TGCAGCGTTGAAGATCAGGACCTCTACACCTTC. The V and J genes are TRBV29-1 and TRBJ1-2; D gene unclear. This CDR3 region has 11 residues. V was pared by 0 bases and J by 10 bases, with 9 bases between. In germline, CDR1 is SQVTM, CDR2 ANQGSEA.

The table lists this clonotype with many counts. The V call is TRBV6-5, the J call TRBJ2-3, with TRBD1 matching over 7 bases. The ends lost 1 base at V and 6 bases at J; junction bases unmatched: 10. The CDR3 is 16 residues long. Germline V gene data show CDR1 as MNHEY and CDR2 as SVGAGI. The CDR3 bases are TGTGCCAGCAGTTACTTCCCCTTGGACAGGTCGGATACGCAGTATTTT. The encoded protein is CASSYFPLDRSDTQYF.

This clonotype was counted many times. The chain's CDR3 is CASSYTGPYGYTF. DNA for the CDR3: TGTGCCAGCAGTTACACCGGACCCTATGGCTACACCTTC. The chain recombines TRBV6-2 or TRBV6-3 with TRBJ1-2; D remains unclear. V was shortened by 2 bases and J by 4 bases, with 8 bases between the two germline ends. The germline gives CDR1 MNHEY, CDR2 SVGEGT. This CDR3 has 13 residues.

This clonotype has ten or more counts. The V call is TRBV5-8, the J call TRBJ2-1; TRBD2 agrees at 8 bases. Germline values: CDR1 SGHTS, CDR2 YDEGEE. The trim removed 1 base at V and 4 bases at J, leaving 4 bases unmatched. The CDR3 extends over 15 amino acids. The CDR3 is CASSLRGGMYNEQFF. The CDR3 region has the DNA TGTGCCAGCAGCTTGCGGGGGGGAATGTACAATGAGCAGTTCTTC.

This clonotype showed up just a few times. V usage is TRBV20-1 and J usage is TRBJ2-1; a weak D match, TRBD2 (5 bases). This CDR3 contains 14 residues. Trimming took off 4 bases at V and 4 bases at J, with 14 bases between the two ends. Germline V gene data show CDR1 as DFQATT and CDR2 as SNEGSKA (reference sequence). In DNA form, the CDR3 reads TGCAGTGCTATACGGGGTTCTGGATACAATGAGCAGTTCTTC. Translated: CSAIRGSGYNEQFF.

The table lists this clonotype with a few counts. The chain links TRBV28 to TRBJ1-5; no firm D call. The CDR3 has 11 amino acids. V lost 6 bases and J lost 7, with 7 bases in between. Germline V gives CDR1 MDHEN, CDR2 SYDVKM. The CDR3 loop is CASSLSQPQHF. The CDR3 DNA sequence: TGTGCCAGCAGCCTCAGCCAGCCCCAGCATTTT.

This clonotype was detected a few times. V is TRBV5-5 and J is TRBJ2-5; D possibly corresponds to TRBD1 (6 bases). CDR1 is SGHKS, CDR2 YYEKEE, per germline (reference sequence). V was clipped by 2 bases and J by 7 bases, with 12 bases between them. The CDR3 loop spans 13 amino acids. The CDR3 protein is CASSLQGEGTQYF. The CDR3 nucleotides read TGTGCCAGCAGCTTACAGGGAGAAGGGACCCAGTACTTC.

Note on this clonotype: A junction boundary mismatches the germline segment, possibly from a read error. This rearrangement joins TRBV7-3 to TRBJ1-4, with D unresolved. The CDR3 has 13 amino acids. Germline lookup yields CDR1 SGHTA and CDR2 FQGTGA. DNA of the CDR3: TGTGCCAGCAGCCTAACGACCAAGGACGCCCTGTTTTTT. Translated, it gives CASSLTTKDALFF.

The chain has TRBV20-1 and TRBJ2-7; 7 positions match TRBD1. Trimming took 5 bases from V and 5 from J; bases not matched to a gene: 12. The CDR3 consists of 14 residues. Germline V gene sequence: CDR1 DFQATT, CDR2 SNEGSKA (reference sequence). CDR3 in amino acids: CSAPGRAGGNEQYF. The CDR3 nucleotides read TGCAGTGCTCCTGGAAGGGCAGGGGGTAACGAGCAGTACTTC.

J is TRBJ2-1 and V is TRBV7-2; D might be TRBD1 (6 bases). The germline V and J ends were trimmed by 3 bases and 9 bases, with 12 bases remaining between them. The length of the CDR3 is 13 residues. Per germline, CDR1 SGHTA and CDR2 FQGNSA. CDR3 region: CASSFGGRSEQFF. CDR3 in DNA: TGTGCCAGCAGCTTTGGGGGCCGGTCTGAGCAGTTCTTC.